This record looks at one TCR beta chain sequence and its context. As yet, its antigen is unknown. This record belongs to a study of T cell responses to AZD1222 COVID-19 vaccine. This CDR3 has 16 residues. Germline V gene lookup returns CDR1 GTSNPN and CDR2 SVGIG (reference sequence). V was pared by 8 bases and J by 8 bases, with 19 bases of the junction left unmatched. TCRdb keeps only in-frame clones here, not all; method: immunoSEQ multiplex PCR. The sample has about 180,000 clones, 80% to 95% seen once. The study's findings and limits: Along spike, vaccine-associated CD4 TCRs were found throughout, with dominance at 160-218 and 743-854. Only a handful of individuals given AZD1222 were seropositive at baseline. Repertoire sampling occurred only after the peak T cell response. Donors, mostly white British, included more females; clonal diversity was possibly underestimated.

The sample consisted of peripheral blood, taken 28 days after the second dose of the MenACWY control vaccine. This TCR was sampled from an adult who received the MenACWY meningococcal vaccine as a control. This chain links TRBV30 with TRBJ2-1; 9 positions agree with TRBD2. The CDR3 coding sequence is TGTGCCGTGAGAAGGGCGGGGGGGCTTAGAAGGGATGAGCAGTTCTTC. It specifies CAVRRAGGLRRDEQFF.